This T cell receptor beta chain is from a study of regulatory T cells in long-lasting Graves disease. Relying on iRepertoire HTBI primers and Arm-PCR of CDR3 regions, the team built TCR beta libraries. Per the original methods: Among the samples, 62 TRBV and around 15 TRBJ segments were identified. One entry per CDR3 protein results from TCRdb running MiXCR on the multiplex PCR reads. For this entry, the V and J calls and clone size follow TCRdb and not the study's own pipeline. Here the sample spans more than 300,000 distinct CDR3 sequences, roughly a fifth being singletons. In germline, CDR1 is LGHNA, CDR2 YSLEER. This CDR3 has 13 amino acids. The ends were cut back, 1 base at V and 7 bases at J, with 11 bases in the middle. As to this clonotype: Its antigen is not identified.

Time point: persistent/refractory GD, antithyroid drugs over 5 years with positive TRAb. Generation of the TCR library employed RNA extracted from PBMCs. Whole-study findings and limits: Persistent disease preferred TRBV28, TRBJ1-2 and TRBJ2-5.

The chain uses TRBV4-3 and TRBJ2-7; D remains unclear. The sample here was peripheral blood mononuclear cells (PBMCs), taken when the disease was refractory, from a patient treated with antithyroid drugs. This receptor was identified in a female donor with Graves disease. CDR3 loop: CASSQVRGGEQYF. The DNA for the CDR3 is TGCGCCAGCAGCCAAGTCCGAGGTGGGGAGCAGTACTTC.